The 26 T cell receptor beta chains in this list originate from one sample, sequenced in a study of blood T cell repertoires in COVID-19. Assay used: immunoSEQ multiplex PCR; TCRdb lists only in-frame clones, some missing. Seen here are some 150,000 clones, 70% to 90% observed once, and the top ten hold more than 5%. Material for sequencing was peripheral blood. These receptors came from a human donor in a cohort sampled during active COVID-19.

V is TRBV30 and J is TRBJ2-1; 9 positions match TRBD2. The CDR3 loop spans 17 amino acids. With V trimmed by 5 bases and J by 1 base, 12 bases remained unmatched. Germline V gene lookup returns CDR1 GTSNPN and CDR2 SVGIG (reference sequence). The CDR3: CAWRSGGGPKSYNEQFF. The CDR3 DNA sequence: TGTGCCTGGCGTAGCGGGGGCGGACCTAAGTCCTACAATGAGCAGTTCTTC.

With respect to this clone: Other DNA sequences in the sample encode the same CDR3. The chain couples TRBV7-9 to TRBJ2-5; D not certain. Deletions cut 5 bases from V and 4 bases from J, with 2 bases between. The CDR3 runs 10 residues. Germline-derived CDR1 and CDR2 are SEHNR and FQNEAQ (reference sequence). The CDR3: CASSRETQYF. The CDR3 DNA is TGTGCCAGCAGCCGAGAGACCCAGTACTTC. Drawing the rest from reference TRBV7-9 and TRBJ2-5, the complete variable domain is DTGVSQNPRHKITKRGQNVTFRCDPISEHNRLYWYRQTLGQGPEFLTYFQNEAQLEKSRLLSDRFSAERPKGSFSTLEIQRTEQGDSAMYLCASSRETQYFGPGTRLLVL.

In regard to this clone: One junction end disagrees with the germline gene, perhaps due to a read error. The chain links TRBV6-1 to TRBJ1-6; the D is unclear. Germline loops: CDR1 MNHNS, CDR2 SASEGT. CDR3 length: 16 amino acids. The CDR3 DNA reads as TGTGCCAGCATTGAAATGGCCTCTCCTGGTAATTCACCCCTCCACTTT. It encodes CASIEMASPGNSPLHF.

The chain joins TRBV7-9 to TRBJ2-3, with 9 bases fitting TRBD1. The CDR3 has 17 residues. Germline CDR1 and CDR2: SEHNR and FQNEAQ (reference sequence). Germline trimming cut 3 bases from V and 4 bases from J; bases unmatched to any gene: 11. The CDR3 loop is CASSLVTGTGFADTQYF. The CDR3 DNA reads TGTGCCAGCAGCTTGGTAACCGGGACAGGGTTTGCAGATACGCAGTATTTT.

The chain combines TRBV11-2 with TRBJ2-7; D not certain. The V gene lost 2 bases and the J gene lost 3 bases, with 2 bases spanning the gap. Germline CDR1 is SGHAT and CDR2 is FQNNGV. This CDR3 is 11 amino acids long. CDR3 nucleotide sequence: TGTGCCAGCAGCTTACACTACGAGCAGTACTTC. This gives the protein CASSLHYEQYF.

V is TRBV6-5 and J is TRBJ1-1; unclear D gene. CDR1 MNHEY and CDR2 SVGAGI come from the germline V gene. V lost 6 bases and J 1 base, leaving 6 bases between the germline ends. The CDR3 is made up of 12 amino acids. CDR3 in amino acids: CASRAANTEAFF. CDR3 in DNA: TGTGCCAGCAGGGCGGCGAACACTGAAGCTTTCTTT.

The chain joins TRBV4-1 to TRBJ1-4; D perhaps matches TRBD1 (5 bases). CDR3 length equals 15 residues. Trimming cost V 1 base and J 5 bases, with 11 bases left between them. Germline values: CDR1 MGHRA, CDR2 YSYEKL. The CDR3, as DNA: TGCGCCAGCAGCCAAGCATGGGGCAGGAATGAAAAACTGTTTTTT. Protein product: CASSQAWGRNEKLFF.

The chain has TRBV5-1 and TRBJ2-5; TRBD2 agrees at 8 bases. V lost 0 bases and J lost 4; bases outside the gene matches: 8. CDR1 is SGHRS, CDR2 YFSETQ, per germline. This CDR3 spans 16 amino acids. CDR3 sequence (DNA): TGCGCCAGCAGCTTGGCGAGCGGGAGAGGTGGAGAGACCCAGTACTTC. As protein: CASSLASGRGGETQYF.

J is TRBJ1-4 and V is TRBV7-9; weak D call: TRBD1 (6 bases). Trimming left V 6 bases short and J 8 bases short, with 19 bases between. The length of the CDR3 is 15 residues. Germline V lookup: CDR1 SEHNR, CDR2 FQNEAQ (reference sequence). CDR3 coding DNA: TGTGCCAGCAGTTCAAACGGACAGAACGGAGAAAAACTGTTTTTT. It codes for CASSSNGQNGEKLFF.

The V call is TRBV10-3, the J call TRBJ1-6; D is perhaps TRBD1 (5 bases). This CDR3 has 13 amino acids. CDR1 is ENHRY, CDR2 SYGVKD, per germline. The germline V and J ends were trimmed by 6 bases and 6 bases, with 9 bases remaining between them. The CDR3 nucleotides read TGTGCCATCAGCCCTGGGGCTAATTCACCCCTCCACTTT. Translating gives CAISPGANSPLHF.

The J gene is TRBJ1-3, the V gene TRBV7-9, with 8 bases identical to TRBD1. V shed 5 bases and J 4 bases; nucleotides not matched to a gene: 4. From germline, CDR1 is SEHNR and CDR2 FQNEAQ (reference sequence). The CDR3 spans 14 residues. As DNA, the CDR3 is TGTGCCAGCAGCCCGACAGGGGTGGGAAACACCATATATTTT. Its translation: CASSPTGVGNTIYF.

The V gene is TRBV5-6, the J gene TRBJ1-1; 7 bases fit TRBD1. Germline V CDR1 and CDR2: SGHDT, YYEEEE. The CDR3 length is 14 residues. Trimming cost V 3 bases and J 5 bases; bases outside gene matches: 7. The CDR3 here is CASSYLTGDTEAFF. As DNA, the CDR3 is TGTGCCAGCAGCTATCTTACAGGGGATACTGAAGCTTTCTTT.

The chain is built from TRBV25-1 and TRBJ1-3, with 10 bases identical to TRBD1. Germline V lookup: CDR1 MGHDK, CDR2 SYGVNS. The CDR3 covers 17 residues. V shed 4 bases, J shed 3 bases, and the junction held 9 bases outside the gene matches. The CDR3 protein is CASSGGTGVIVGNTIYF. The DNA for the CDR3 is TGTGCCAGCAGTGGCGGGACAGGGGTTATCGTTGGAAACACCATATATTTT.

CDR3 DNA sequence: TGTGCCAGCAGCTTAGGAGCTAGCGGGATACGCACAGATACGCAGTATTTT. It codes for CASSLGASGIRTDTQYF. The chain carries TRBV11-2 and TRBJ2-3, with TRBD2 identical over 9 bases. This CDR3 region has 17 residues. With 1 base clipped from V and 1 base from J, the junction kept 6 bases outside the gene matches. Germline V lookup: CDR1 SGHAT, CDR2 FQNNGV.

V is TRBV7-2 and J is TRBJ2-1; D perhaps matches TRBD1 (6 bases). V was trimmed by 4 bases and J by 6 bases, leaving 16 bases between them. The CDR3 totals 15 residues. CDR1 and CDR2 (germline): SGHTA, FQGNSA. DNA for the CDR3: TGTGCCAGCAGCTCACCCGGGACACTCTTCAATGAGCAGTTCTTC. It specifies CASSSPGTLFNEQFF.

Regarding this clone: This specimen includes other DNA sequences encoding the same CDR3. The V call is TRBV5-4, the J call TRBJ2-1; D remains unclear. The CDR3 spans 14 residues. CDR1 and CDR2 (germline): SGHNT, YYREEE (reference sequence). Trimming left V 0 bases short and J 7 bases short, with 11 bases between. CDR3 bases: TGTGCCAGCAGCTTGGAGTTGGAGAGAAATGAGCAGTTCTTC. This sequence encodes CASSLELERNEQFF.

This rearrangement joins TRBV5-1 to TRBJ1-2; 9 bases line up with TRBD1. The CDR3 runs 17 residues. The germline CDR1 and CDR2 sequences are SGHRS and YFSETQ. Trimming cost V 0 bases and J 5 bases; bases outside gene matches: 11. The CDR3 reads CASSLGGTGPKGYGYTF. The DNA for the CDR3 is TGCGCCAGCAGCTTGGGAGGGACAGGGCCTAAGGGGTATGGCTACACCTTC. The full variable domain, rest sourced from reference TRBV5-1 and TRBJ1-2, is KAGVTQTPRYLIKTRGQQVTLSCSPISGHRSVSWYQQTPGQGLQFLFEYFSETQRNKGNFPGRFSGRQFSNSRSEMNVSTLELGDSALYLCASSLGGTGPKGYGYTFGSGTRLTVV.

J is TRBJ1-1 and V is TRBV5-1; 8 bases align to TRBD1. The trim removed 2 bases at V and 5 bases at J, leaving 5 bases unmatched. The CDR3 is 14 residues long. The germline CDR1 and CDR2 sequences are SGHRS and YFSETQ. The CDR3 DNA reads TGCGCCAGCAGCTTTTCAGGGGGCGGTACTGAAGCTTTCTTT. Its protein is CASSFSGGGTEAFF.

This clone showed up just a few times. The V gene is TRBV30, the J gene TRBJ1-6, with no clear D. The V gene's germline CDR1 is GTSNPN and CDR2 SVGIG (reference sequence). V lost 1 base to trimming and J lost 7 bases, with 8 bases between them. CDR3 size: 13 residues. The CDR3, as DNA: TGTGCCTGGAGTGGCGGAGGGAATTCACCCCTCCACTTT. It is translated as CAWSGGGNSPLHF.

This clone appeared a single time. This rearrangement joins TRBV7-9 to TRBJ2-3; 9 positions agree with TRBD2. This CDR3 has 16 amino acids. Trimming took 1 base from V and 4 from J; bases not matched to a gene: 6. Germline values: CDR1 SEHNR, CDR2 FQNEAQ (reference sequence). CDR3 DNA: TGTGCCAGCAGCTTAGGGCTAGCGGGGCCCGCAGATACGCAGTATTTT. Protein sequence: CASSLGLAGPADTQYF. The variable domain in full, completed from reference TRBV7-9 and TRBJ2-3, reads DTGVSQNPRHKITKRGQNVTFRCDPISEHNRLYWYRQTLGQGPEFLTYFQNEAQLEKSRLLSDRFSAERPKGSFSTLEIQRTEQGDSAMYLCASSLGLAGPADTQYFGPGTRLTVL.

The V and J genes are TRBV5-4 and TRBJ2-7; TRBD2 is a possible D gene (6 bases). The length of the CDR3 is 14 residues. Trimming cost V 5 bases and J 4 bases, with 16 bases left between them. Germline assignment: CDR1 SGHNT and CDR2 YYREEE (reference sequence). The CDR3: CASRRLGGEYEQYF. DNA for the CDR3: TGTGCCAGCAGGAGGTTAGGAGGGGAGTACGAGCAGTACTTC.

V and J are TRBV9 and TRBJ1-6; 12 bases agree with TRBD1. The trim removed 0 bases at V and 8 bases at J, leaving 6 bases unmatched. The CDR3 totals 17 residues. Germline assignment: CDR1 SGDLS and CDR2 YYNGEE. The CDR3 DNA follows: TGTGCCAGCAGCGTAGCTGGGGGGACAGGGGGCGATTCACCCCTCCACTTT. Its translation: CASSVAGGTGGDSPLHF.

The chain recombines TRBV15 with TRBJ2-1, with D maybe TRBD2 (6 bases). The CDR3 length is 12 residues. The V gene lost 0 bases and the J gene lost 15 bases, with 12 bases spanning the gap. The V gene's germline CDR1 is LNHNV and CDR2 YYDKDF (reference sequence). The CDR3 nucleotides read TGTGCCACCAGCAGAGATTGGGACTTAAGGTTCTTC. Its translation: CATSRDWDLRFF.

This chain links TRBV4-1 with TRBJ1-1; 8 bases agree with TRBD1. Germline CDR1 reads MGHRA; CDR2 reads YSYEKL. This CDR3 comprises 13 residues. Trimming cost V 0 bases and J 9 bases; bases outside gene matches: 3. The CDR3 is CASSQDRGLKAFF. DNA for the CDR3: TGCGCCAGCAGCCAAGACAGGGGGCTCAAAGCTTTCTTT.

The rearrangement links TRBV7-9 to TRBJ1-3, with 8 bases fitting TRBD1. J was trimmed by 2 bases and V by 6 bases; bases with no gene match: 0. The germline V gene encodes CDR1 SEHNR and CDR2 FQNEAQ (reference sequence). This CDR3 has 13 residues. The CDR3 region is CASRTGAGNTIYF. DNA for the CDR3: TGTGCCAGCAGGACAGGGGCTGGAAACACCATATATTTT.

V is TRBV5-6 and J is TRBJ2-4; D might be TRBD2 (5 bases). The germline V and J ends were trimmed by 0 bases and 1 base, with 11 bases remaining between them. Germline loops: CDR1 SGHDT, CDR2 YYEEEE. There are 16 residues in the CDR3. The CDR3 DNA reads as TGTGCCAGCAGCTTGGGAGGGATTCTCGCCAAAAACATTCAGTACTTC. It translates to CASSLGGILAKNIQYF.